The clone carrying this TCR beta chain has only one observation. The sample originates from a study of blood T cell repertoires in COVID-19. Trimming shortened V by 7 bases and J by 7 bases, and 16 bases separated the two germline ends. The CDR3 runs to 14 residues. CDR1 MNHNY and CDR2 SVGAGI come from the germline V gene (reference sequence). Original processing notes: Reference gene primer amplification gave nucleated cell count estimates. Sequencing was performed with immunoSEQ multiplex PCR; in TCRdb, only in-frame clones are kept and a portion is missing. Clone size and the V and J calls come from that table; the DNA yielded D and trimming. The sample contains hundreds of thousands of clones, roughly nine tenths of which appear only once.

The genes are TRBV6-6 and TRBJ1-4; D unresolved. The sequence derives from a woman between 50 and 59 years old in a cohort exposed to, infected with or recovered from COVID-19 (not recorded which). The sequenced sample consisted of PBMCs or T cells enriched from blood (not recorded which). CDR3 in amino acids: CASTLTGVAEKLFF. DNA of the CDR3: TGTGCCAGCACACTGACCGGGGTAGCTGAAAAACTGTTTTTT.